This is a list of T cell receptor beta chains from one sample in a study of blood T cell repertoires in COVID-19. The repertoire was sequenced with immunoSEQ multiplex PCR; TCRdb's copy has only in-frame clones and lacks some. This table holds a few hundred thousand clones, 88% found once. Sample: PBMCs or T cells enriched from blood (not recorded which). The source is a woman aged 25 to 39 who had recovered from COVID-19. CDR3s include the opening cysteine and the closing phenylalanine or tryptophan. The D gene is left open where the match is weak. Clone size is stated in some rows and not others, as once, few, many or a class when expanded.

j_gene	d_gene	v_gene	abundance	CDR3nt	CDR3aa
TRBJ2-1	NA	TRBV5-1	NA	TGCGCCAGCAGCTTGGAGGGACTGGCTAGCTCCTACAATGAGCAGTTCTTC	CASSLEGLASSYNEQFF
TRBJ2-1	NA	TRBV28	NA	TGTGCCAGCAGTATTAGCGGCCTCTCCTACAATGAGCAGTTCTTC	CASSISGLSYNEQFF
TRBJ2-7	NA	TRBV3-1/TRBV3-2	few	TGTGCCAGCAGCCATAGCGGTTCCTACGAGCAGTACTTC	CASSHSGSYEQYF
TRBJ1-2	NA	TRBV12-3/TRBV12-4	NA	TGTGCCAGCCTGGAGGCTAACTATGGCTACACCTTC	CASLEANYGYTF
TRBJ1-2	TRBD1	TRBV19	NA	TGTGCCAGTAGTATTAAAGGGACAGGGCGGTACTATGGCTACACCTTC	CASSIKGTGRYYGYTF
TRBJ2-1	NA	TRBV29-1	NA	TGCAGCGCCCAAGGGGGACAAGGGAAGGCCTACAATGAGCAGTTCTTC	CSAQGGQGKAYNEQFF
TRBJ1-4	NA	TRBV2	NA	TGTGCCACCCTGGTTGAGGGCCCAGAAAAACTGTTTTTT	CATLVEGPEKLFF
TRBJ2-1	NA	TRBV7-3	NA	TGTGCCAGCAGCCCTTTCGGAGGCGGTGAGCAGTTCTTC	CASSPFGGGEQFF
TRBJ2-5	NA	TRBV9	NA	TGTGCCAGCAGCGTTTCGCCGTCGGGGATTCAAGAGACCCAGTACTTC	CASSVSPSGIQETQYF
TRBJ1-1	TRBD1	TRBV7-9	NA	TGTGCCAGCAGCCCCCTACAGGGGAAAAACACTGAAGCTTTCTTT	CASSPLQGKNTEAFF
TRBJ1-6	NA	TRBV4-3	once	TGCGCCAGCAGCCAAGAGGGAGAGGGCGGCGGGGGGCCCCTCCACTTT	CASSQEGEGGGGPLHF
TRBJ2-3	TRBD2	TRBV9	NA	TGTGCCAGCAGCGGACTAGCGGGGGGGACCACAGATACGCAGTATTTT	CASSGLAGGTTDTQYF
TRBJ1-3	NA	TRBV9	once	TGTGCCAGCAGCGTAGAACAGGGCTACGGAAACACCATATATTTT	CASSVEQGYGNTIYF
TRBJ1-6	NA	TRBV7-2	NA	TGTGCCAGCAGCCCACAGAGCTCCTATAATTCACCCCTCCACTTT	CASSPQSSYNSPLHF
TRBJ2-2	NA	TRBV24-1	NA	TGTGCCACCAGTCAGGACAGCCGGCGGGAGCTGTTTTTT	CATSQDSRRELFF
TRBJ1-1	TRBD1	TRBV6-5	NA	TGTGCCAGCAGCTACGGACAGGGTGGGAACACTGAAGCTTTCTTT	CASSYGQGGNTEAFF
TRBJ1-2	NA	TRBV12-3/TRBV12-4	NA	TGTGCCAGCAGTTTGAGGGCTAACTATGGCTACACCTTC	CASSLRANYGYTF
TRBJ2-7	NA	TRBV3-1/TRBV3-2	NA	TGTGCCAGCGGACCCGGGGGCTACGAGCAGTACTTC	CASGPGGYEQYF
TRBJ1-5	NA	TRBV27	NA	TGTGCCAGCAAAGGATCTTTCGCGGGCGGCAATCAGCCCCAGCATTTT	CASKGSFAGGNQPQHF
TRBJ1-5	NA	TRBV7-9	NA	TGTGCCAGCAGCTCCTCCAGGGGTAATCAGCCCCAGCATTTT	CASSSSRGNQPQHF
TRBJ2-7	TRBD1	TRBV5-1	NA	TGCGCCAGCAGCTTGGATCAGGGGGCCTACGAGCAGTACTTC	CASSLDQGAYEQYF
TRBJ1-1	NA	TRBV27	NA	TGTGCCAGCAGTTACTCCCCCCGGGGGGACACTGAAGCTTTCTTT	CASSYSPRGDTEAFF
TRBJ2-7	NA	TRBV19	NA	TGTGCCAGTGTTGGGGCGCGGACCCCCTACGAGCAGTACTTC	CASVGARTPYEQYF
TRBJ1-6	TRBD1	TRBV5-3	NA	TGTGCCAGAAGCCCGGACAGGGTTGATTCACCCCTCCACTTT	CARSPDRVDSPLHF
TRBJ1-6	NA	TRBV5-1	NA	TGCGCCAGCAGCTTGACCGGCGGGGGAGATTCACCCCTCCACTTT	CASSLTGGGDSPLHF
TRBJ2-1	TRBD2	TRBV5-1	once	TGCGCCAGCAGCTTGGGACTAGCGGGAGCCTACAATGAGCAGTTCTTC	CASSLGLAGAYNEQFF
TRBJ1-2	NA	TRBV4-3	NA	TGCGCCAGCAGCCAAGATATCCTGGTGGTGAGTGGCTACACCTTC	CASSQDILVVSGYTF
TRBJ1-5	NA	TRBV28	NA	TGTGCCAGCAGTTCTACGGACTTGGCTCAGCCCCAGCATTTT	CASSSTDLAQPQHF
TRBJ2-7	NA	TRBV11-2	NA	TGTGCCAGCAGCTTAACACTAAACTCCTACGAGCAGTACTTC	CASSLTLNSYEQYF
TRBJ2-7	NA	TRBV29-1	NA	TGCAGCGTTGCCGGTTTACTCTACGAGCAGTACTTC	CSVAGLLYEQYF
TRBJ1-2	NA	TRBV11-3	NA	TGTGCCAGCAGCCCGACGCGGAGGGACTATGGCTACACCTTC	CASSPTRRDYGYTF
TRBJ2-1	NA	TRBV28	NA	TGTGCCAGCAGCCGACGGGGAGGTTCCTACAATGAGCAGTTCTTC	CASSRRGGSYNEQFF
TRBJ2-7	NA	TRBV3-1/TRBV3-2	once	TGTGCCAGCAGCCCAGGGTACTACGAGCAGTACTTC	CASSPGYYEQYF
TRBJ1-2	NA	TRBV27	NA	TGTGCCAGCAGTTCACAGGGAACGGCGTCCTATGGCTACACCTTC	CASSSQGTASYGYTF
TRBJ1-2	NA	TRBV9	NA	TGTGCCAGCAGCGGAGCCCAGGGAAGTGATGGCTACACCTTC	CASSGAQGSDGYTF
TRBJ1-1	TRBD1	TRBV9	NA	TGTGCCAGCAGCAGGACAGGGGGCACTGAAGCTTTCTTT	CASSRTGGTEAFF
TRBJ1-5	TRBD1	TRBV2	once	TGTGCCAGTAGCCGGGACAGGGGTAACAATCAGCCCCAGCATTTT	CASSRDRGNNQPQHF
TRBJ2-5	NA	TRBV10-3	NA	TGTGCCATCAGTGAGCGGCAGGGGGAGACCCAGTACTTC	CAISERQGETQYF
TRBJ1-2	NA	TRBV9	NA	TGTGCCAGCAGCGTAAAGGCAGGGGGCTACACCTTC	CASSVKAGGYTF
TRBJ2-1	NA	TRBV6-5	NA	TGTGCCAGCAGGGGAGAAGCGGTTCAGGAGCAGTTCTTC	CASRGEAVQEQFF
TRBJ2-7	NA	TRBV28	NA	TGTGCCAGCAGTTGGGGGGTCGGTGGGCCCCTCTACGAGCAGTACTTC	CASSWGVGGPLYEQYF
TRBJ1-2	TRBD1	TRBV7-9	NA	TGTGCCAGCTACCTAGGGACAGGGGCTAACTATGGCTACACCTTC	CASYLGTGANYGYTF
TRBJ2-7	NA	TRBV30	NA	TGTGCCTGGCGGGACAACTCCTACGAGCAGTACTTC	CAWRDNSYEQYF
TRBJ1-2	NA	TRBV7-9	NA	TGTGCCAGCAGCCGACAGTCCCCCGTTTACACCTTC	CASSRQSPVYTF
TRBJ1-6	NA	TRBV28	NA	TGTGCCAGCCAGGGCCCACCCCTCCACTTT	CASQGPPLHF